The 23 T cell receptor beta chains below come from one sample, sequenced in a study of neoadjuvant anti-PD-1 for oral cavity cancer. Repertoires were generated with immunoSEQ multiplex PCR, while TCRdb's copy carries only in-frame clones and drops some. There are fewer than 20,000 clones in the sample; approximately 72% occur only once, and approximately 3% lies in the top ten. Sequenced material: PBMCs, taken before nivolumab (anti-PD-1) treatment. The receptors come from a person between 40 and 79 years old with oral cavity squamous cell carcinoma.

In nucleotides, the CDR3 is TGTGCCAGCAGCCATCAGGGCCTCTCTGGAAACACCATATATTTT. As protein: CASSHQGLSGNTIYF. This chain uses TRBV25-1 with TRBJ1-3; possibly TRBD1 for D (5 bases). Trimming shortened V by 6 bases and J by 0 bases, and 12 bases separated the two germline ends. Germline CDR1 reads MGHDK; CDR2 reads SYGVNS. The CDR3 runs to 15 residues.

The V gene is TRBV6-1, the J gene TRBJ2-1; D remains ambiguous. The ends were cut back, 1 base at V and 6 bases at J, with 10 bases in the middle. The CDR3 runs 14 residues. Per germline, CDR1 MNHNS and CDR2 SASEGT. CDR3 nucleotide sequence: TGTGCCAGCAGTGAAGGAACACTTCTCAATGAGCAGTTCTTC. Translating gives CASSEGTLLNEQFF.

The V gene is TRBV5-6, the J gene TRBJ2-3, with a tentative D call TRBD2 (6 bases). Germline CDR1 reads SGHDT; CDR2 reads YYEEEE. Trimming removed 4 bases from V and 0 bases from J, with 9 bases in between. CDR3 length: 14 amino acids. The CDR3: CASSTGTSTDTQYF. The CDR3 DNA reads as TGTGCCAGCAGCACCGGGACTAGCACAGATACGCAGTATTTT.

The chain joins TRBV7-9 to TRBJ2-3; 7 bases line up with TRBD1. J was trimmed by 2 bases and V by 1 base; bases with no gene match: 9. Germline CDR1 is SEHNR and CDR2 is FQNEAQ (reference sequence). The CDR3 loop spans 17 amino acids. The CDR3 here is CASSLGGGEIFTDTQYF. CDR3 DNA sequence: TGTGCCAGCAGCTTAGGAGGGGGCGAGATCTTCACAGATACGCAGTATTTT. The whole variable domain, filled in from reference TRBV7-9 and TRBJ2-3, reads DTGVSQNPRHKITKRGQNVTFRCDPISEHNRLYWYRQTLGQGPEFLTYFQNEAQLEKSRLLSDRFSAERPKGSFSTLEIQRTEQGDSAMYLCASSLGGGEIFTDTQYFGPGTRLTVL.

This chain links TRBV6-1 with TRBJ2-6, with D perhaps being TRBD1 or TRBD2 (5 bases each). V was shortened by 0 bases and J by 0 bases, with 18 bases between the two germline ends. Germline values: CDR1 MNHNS, CDR2 SASEGT. The CDR3 totals 20 residues. CDR3 nucleotide sequence: TGTGCCAGCAGTGAAGCGATAGGGACCGGTACTCTCTCTGGGGCCAACGTCCTGACTTTC. Amino acid sequence: CASSEAIGTGTLSGANVLTF.

The chain has TRBV6-5 and TRBJ1-1; a weak D match, TRBD1 (5 bases). Germline V CDR1 and CDR2: MNHEY, SVGAGI. V shed 2 bases and J shed 6 bases, with 10 bases lying between them. The CDR3 contains 13 residues. CDR3: CASSYGGFAEAFF. The CDR3, as DNA: TGTGCCAGCAGTTACGGGGGATTCGCTGAAGCTTTCTTT.

This chain links TRBV5-1 with TRBJ2-1, with TRBD2 matching 12 bases. The CDR3 is 13 amino acids. J gave up 14 bases and V 4 bases, and 7 bases lay outside the gene matches. Germline V gives CDR1 SGHRS, CDR2 YFSETQ. CDR3 region: CASSPGLAGTEFF. Here the CDR3 DNA reads TGCGCCAGCAGCCCAGGACTAGCGGGAACGGAGTTCTTC.

The V gene is TRBV5-1, the J gene TRBJ2-6; 7 bases are shared with TRBD1. V lost 4 bases, J lost 12 bases, and 16 bases stayed unmatched. The CDR3 totals 16 residues. Per germline, CDR1 SGHRS and CDR2 YFSETQ. CDR3: CASSVDPGGRGSVLTF. The CDR3 DNA follows: TGCGCCAGCAGCGTAGACCCAGGGGGTCGTGGATCCGTCCTGACTTTC.

The rearrangement links TRBV20-1 to TRBJ1-2; the match to TRBD1 covers 7 bases. The CDR3 spans 11 residues. Germline CDR1 and CDR2: DFQATT and SNEGSKA (reference sequence). V shed 6 bases, J shed 7 bases, and the junction held 5 bases outside the gene matches. As DNA, the CDR3 is TGCAGTGCCGACAGGGATGGTGGCTACACCTTC. It codes for CSADRDGGYTF.

The CDR3 reads CASSFSPPGTQPQHF. DNA of the CDR3: TGTGCCAGCAGCTTTTCTCCCCCAGGGACTCAGCCCCAGCATTTT. The chain employs TRBV5-6 and TRBJ1-5; a possible D gene is TRBD1 (5 bases). This CDR3 comprises 15 residues. With 2 bases removed from V and 6 bases from J, the gap between germline ends came to 15 bases. Germline assignment: CDR1 SGHDT and CDR2 YYEEEE.

V is TRBV28 and J is TRBJ1-2; 9 bases map to TRBD1. The ends lost 4 bases at V and 7 bases at J; junction bases unmatched: 10. The length of the CDR3 is 15 residues. Germline V gene sequence: CDR1 MDHEN, CDR2 SYDVKM. CDR3 nucleotides: TGTGCCAGCAGTTCCGCCGGGACAGGGTATCCTGGCTACACCTTC. As protein: CASSSAGTGYPGYTF.

J is TRBJ1-1 and V is TRBV10-3; possibly TRBD1 for D (5 bases). Germline-derived CDR1 and CDR2 are ENHRY and SYGVKD. The CDR3 runs to 13 residues. Trimming pared 7 bases from V and 2 bases from J, leaving 11 bases between. DNA of the CDR3: TGTGCCATCAACCGGGACCAAAACACTGAAGCTTTCTTT. This sequence encodes CAINRDQNTEAFF.

The table lists this clone with a few counts. The chain couples TRBV28 to TRBJ2-5; unclear D gene. CDR3 length: 12 residues. V was cut by 8 bases and J by 3 bases, with 10 bases left in between. CDR1 and CDR2 from the germline V gene are MDHEN and SYDVKM. CDR3 nucleotides: TGTGCCAGCGGCCAGGTAAAAGAGACCCAGTACTTC. It is translated as CASGQVKETQYF.

The chain joins TRBV5-1 to TRBJ2-5; D possibly corresponds to TRBD2 (5 bases). CDR3 size: 14 residues. Trimming left V 4 bases short and J 2 bases short, with 12 bases between. The germline gives CDR1 SGHRS, CDR2 YFSETQ. The CDR3 DNA reads TGCGCCAGCAGCCCCTTAGGGAGACAAGAGACCCAGTACTTC. Amino acids: CASSPLGRQETQYF.

This clone was counted between two and nine times. This chain uses TRBV30 with TRBJ1-1; unclear D gene. Trimming took off 1 base at V and 1 base at J, with 7 bases between the two ends. Per the germline V gene, CDR1 is GTSNPN and CDR2 is SVGIG (reference sequence). The CDR3 sequence is 13 residues long. This CDR3 is CAWSGLGNTEAFF. CDR3 in DNA: TGTGCCTGGAGTGGGCTGGGGAACACTGAAGCTTTCTTT.

The chain combines TRBV28 with TRBJ1-2; D not certain. V lost 6 bases and J lost 5, with 19 bases in between. Looked up from germline, CDR1 is MDHEN and CDR2 is SYDVKM. This CDR3 spans 15 amino acids. The CDR3 DNA sequence: TGTGCCAGCAGCCCGCTCACAAGGGTAGCATATGGCTACACCTTC. Amino acid sequence: CASSPLTRVAYGYTF.

V usage is TRBV10-3 and J usage is TRBJ1-2, with D possibly TRBD1 on 5 matching bases. The V end was cut by 3 bases, the J end by 8 bases, with 16 bases between. The CDR3 extends over 14 amino acids. CDR1 and CDR2 from the germline V gene are ENHRY and SYGVKD. In DNA form, the CDR3 reads TGTGCCATCAGTGAAGGGACCCCAGCGGCCGGCTACACCTTC. Translated, it gives CAISEGTPAAGYTF.

This chain links TRBV4-1 with TRBJ2-5; possibly TRBD1 or TRBD2 for D (6 bases each). This CDR3 has 17 residues. CDR1 is MGHRA and CDR2 is YSYEKL in the germline V gene. Trimming pared 0 bases from V and 2 bases from J, leaving 16 bases between. The CDR3 DNA reads TGCGCCAGCAGCCAAGATCGGGGGCGTCGGCCTCAAGAGACCCAGTACTTC. This sequence encodes CASSQDRGRRPQETQYF.

CDR3 nucleotides: TGCGCCAGCAGCTATCAGGGGGCGGGGACCGGGGAGCTGTTTTTT. This translates into CASSYQGAGTGELFF. The chain is built from TRBV5-1 and TRBJ2-2; 8 bases map to TRBD1. Germline V gives CDR1 SGHRS, CDR2 YFSETQ. This CDR3 has 15 amino acids. J gave up 5 bases and V 3 bases, and 6 bases lay outside the gene matches.

In DNA form, the CDR3 reads TGTGCCAGCAGTGATGGGCAGCCTCAGAACACTGAAGCTTTCTTT. This sequence encodes CASSDGQPQNTEAFF. The rearrangement joins TRBV2 to TRBJ1-1, with no clear D. The CDR3 extends over 15 amino acids. CDR1 is SNHLY, CDR2 FYNNEI, per germline. Trimming stripped 3 bases from V and 1 base from J, with 12 bases between.

The chain combines TRBV10-3 with TRBJ2-7, with D tentatively TRBD1 (5 bases). This CDR3 region has 14 residues. Germline CDR1 reads ENHRY; CDR2 reads SYGVKD. V was cut by 4 bases and J by 6 bases, with 16 bases left in between. The CDR3 nucleotides read TGTGCCATCAGTGGGGGCGGCTACCCTCTCGAGCAGTACTTC. Residues: CAISGGGYPLEQYF.

The rearrangement uses TRBV11-3 and TRBJ2-2; weak D call: TRBD2 (5 bases). The CDR3 has 15 residues. Trimming left V 5 bases short and J 6 bases short, with 16 bases between. Germline-derived CDR1 and CDR2 are SGHNT and YENEEA. As DNA, the CDR3 is TGTGCCAGCAGCCCAAATAGTGAGGGATCCGGGGAGCTGTTTTTT. This encodes CASSPNSEGSGELFF.

This chain joins TRBV2 and TRBJ2-5, with D uncertain. The V end lost 5 bases, the J end lost 2 bases, and 6 bases lay between the germline ends. The CDR3 is made up of 12 amino acids. Germline loops: CDR1 SNHLY, CDR2 FYNNEI. The CDR3 sequence: CASSRPQETQYF. CDR3 bases: TGTGCCAGCAGTCGCCCTCAAGAGACCCAGTACTTC.